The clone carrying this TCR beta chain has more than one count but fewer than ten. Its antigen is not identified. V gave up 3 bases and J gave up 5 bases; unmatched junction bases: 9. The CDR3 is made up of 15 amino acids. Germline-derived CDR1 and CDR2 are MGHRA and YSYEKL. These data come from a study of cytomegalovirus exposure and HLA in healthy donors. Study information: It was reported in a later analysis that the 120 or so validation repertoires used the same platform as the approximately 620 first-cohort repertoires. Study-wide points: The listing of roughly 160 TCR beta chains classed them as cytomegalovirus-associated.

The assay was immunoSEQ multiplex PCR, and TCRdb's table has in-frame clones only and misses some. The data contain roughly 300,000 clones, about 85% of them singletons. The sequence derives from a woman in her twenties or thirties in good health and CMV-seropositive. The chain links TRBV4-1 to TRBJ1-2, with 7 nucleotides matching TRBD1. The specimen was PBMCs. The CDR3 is CASSQEAQQGYGYTF. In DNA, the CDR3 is TGCGCCAGCAGCCAGGAAGCACAACAGGGGTATGGCTACACCTTC.